The next 18 T cell receptor beta chains were all read from a single sample in a study of identical twins. TCRdb re-called the 5' RACE reads through MiXCR, storing one row per CDR3 protein. The data contain roughly 260,000 distinct CDR3 sequences, about 14% of them seen just once; the ten biggest clones take up around 9%. Sequenced input: memory (CD45RO+) T cells sorted from blood. These receptor sequences come from a woman between 18 and 29 years old in good health.

The chain couples TRBV20-1 to TRBJ2-3; D remains ambiguous. The CDR3 has 14 amino acids. Germline V gene sequence: CDR1 DFQATT, CDR2 SNEGSKA (reference sequence). V was pared by 1 base and J by 1 base, with 9 bases between. For the CDR3, the DNA is TGCAGTGCTAGAGTGGAGTGGCGCACAGATACGCAGTATTTT. Encoded protein: CSARVEWRTDTQYF.

This clonotype was seen repeatedly, ten times or more. J is TRBJ2-3 and V is TRBV12-3 or TRBV12-4; D is possibly TRBD1 (6 bases). Trimming pared 8 bases from V and 2 bases from J, leaving 11 bases between. This CDR3 comprises 13 residues. The CDR3 spells CASHRDNTDTQYF. The CDR3 coding sequence is TGTGCCAGCCACAGGGACAACACAGATACGCAGTATTTT.

V gene TRBV20-1 combines with J gene TRBJ1-2; D is unclear. V was pared by 0 bases and J by 3 bases, with 11 bases between. The germline V gene encodes CDR1 DFQATT and CDR2 SNEGSKA (reference sequence). CDR3 length equals 14 residues. CDR3 bases: TGCAGTGCTAGAGATTGGCAGGACCACTATGGCTACACCTTC. It yields the protein CSARDWQDHYGYTF.

This clonotype was found many times. The rearrangement uses TRBV7-9 and TRBJ1-1, with D possibly TRBD1 on 5 matching bases. Trimming cost V 5 bases and J 1 base, with 11 bases left between them. CDR3 length: 14 residues. Per germline, CDR1 SEHNR and CDR2 FQNEAQ (reference sequence). CDR3 nucleotides: TGTGCCAGCAGCCCCCGGGGCCAGAACACTGAAGCTTTCTTT. It codes for CASSPRGQNTEAFF.

The chain employs TRBV11-2 and TRBJ2-2; either TRBD1 or TRBD2 may supply D (6 bases each). Germline V gives CDR1 SGHAT, CDR2 FQNNGV. Trimming shortened V by 2 bases and J by 4 bases, and 20 bases separated the two germline ends. The CDR3 is made up of 18 amino acids. For the CDR3, the DNA is TGTGCCAGCAGCTTAAGGGGGTCCGGGGGAGGTCTCACCGGGGAGCTGTTTTTT. Amino acid sequence: CASSLRGSGGGLTGELFF.

This chain links TRBV3-1 with TRBJ2-7; no clear D gene. V lost 1 base and J 6 bases, leaving 7 bases between the germline ends. Germline-derived CDR1 and CDR2 are LGHDT and YNNKEL (reference sequence). CDR3 length: 12 residues. As DNA, the CDR3 is TGTGCCAGCAGCCAAGCATCGTCCGAGCAGTACTTC. It is translated as CASSQASSEQYF.

The genes are TRBV20-1 and TRBJ2-3; D may correspond to TRBD1 or TRBD2 (6 bases each). The CDR3 extends over 15 amino acids. The germline V gene has CDR1 DFQATT and CDR2 SNEGSKA (reference sequence). V shed 5 bases and J shed 5 bases, with 20 bases lying between them. The CDR3 here is CSAGDFRGQGDTQYF. The DNA for the CDR3 is TGCAGTGCTGGGGATTTTCGGGGGCAGGGAGATACGCAGTATTTT.

There are a few counts of this clonotype. V gene TRBV10-3 combines with J gene TRBJ2-7; perhaps TRBD1 as D (6 bases). Deletions cut 6 bases from V and 3 bases from J, with 15 bases between. This CDR3 region has 14 residues. Germline CDR1 and CDR2: ENHRY and SYGVKD. The CDR3 DNA follows: TGTGCCATCAGAAGGACAGAAGATTTCTACGAGCAGTACTTC. Its translation is CAIRRTEDFYEQYF.

This clonotype was picked up many times. The chain has TRBV11-2 and TRBJ2-7; 8 bases are a match to TRBD2. The CDR3 loop spans 15 amino acids. Germline trimming cut 3 bases from V and 1 base from J; bases unmatched to any gene: 5. The germline V gene has CDR1 SGHAT and CDR2 FQNNGV. The CDR3: CASSFLASGSYEQYF. The CDR3 nucleotides are TGTGCCAGCAGCTTTCTCGCTAGCGGGTCCTACGAGCAGTACTTC.

The rearrangement uses TRBV7-6 and TRBJ1-5; D gene unclear. This CDR3 has 14 residues. The germline V gene encodes CDR1 SGHVS and CDR2 FNYEAQ. V gave up 5 bases and J gave up 7 bases, with 15 bases separating them. CDR3 sequence (DNA): TGTGCCAGCAGCGCCCCTCGAGGCGACCAGCCCCAGCATTTT. This gives the protein CASSAPRGDQPQHF.

The chain uses TRBV5-1 and TRBJ1-1; 7 bases match TRBD1. Germline lookup yields CDR1 SGHRS and CDR2 YFSETQ. V lost 4 bases to trimming and J lost 3 bases; unmatched junction nucleotides: 9. The length of the CDR3 is 15 residues. The CDR3 loop is CASSPQTGFDTEAFF. CDR3 nucleotides: TGCGCCAGCAGCCCCCAGACAGGGTTCGACACTGAAGCTTTCTTT.

The table lists this clonotype with a few counts. The chain is built from TRBV5-1 and TRBJ2-7; the D gene is possibly TRBD1 (5 bases). There are 13 residues in the CDR3. The ends were cut back, 1 base at V and 2 bases at J, with 7 bases in the middle. The germline V gene encodes CDR1 SGHRS and CDR2 YFSETQ. CDR3 nucleotide sequence: TGCGCCAGCAGCTTGAAACAGGCCTACGAGCAGTACTTC. Amino acids: CASSLKQAYEQYF.

This clonotype was seen more than once but under ten times. V gene TRBV6-1 combines with J gene TRBJ2-3; 11 positions agree with TRBD2. With 6 bases clipped from V and 0 bases from J, the junction kept 8 bases outside the gene matches. Germline CDR1 MNHNS, CDR2 SASEGT. The CDR3 covers 17 residues. Written as DNA, the CDR3 is TGTGCCAGCAGGACAGCGGGACTAGCGGAAAGCACAGATACGCAGTATTTT. Protein sequence: CASRTAGLAESTDTQYF.

A few counts support this clonotype. The chain employs TRBV9 and TRBJ2-2; D possibly uses TRBD1 or TRBD2 (5 bases each). V was trimmed by 0 bases and J by 2 bases, leaving 11 bases between them. Germline V gene lookup returns CDR1 SGDLS and CDR2 YYNGEE. This CDR3 is built from 16 residues. The CDR3 protein is CASSVGGPANTGELFF. The CDR3 nucleotides read TGTGCCAGCAGCGTAGGGGGACCTGCTAACACCGGGGAGCTGTTTTTT.

In its sample, this clonotype was seen a few times. The V call is TRBV7-2, the J call TRBJ2-7; D perhaps matches TRBD2 (5 bases). This CDR3 spans 13 amino acids. The V gene lost 7 bases and the J gene lost 3 bases, with 13 bases spanning the gap. Germline assignment: CDR1 SGHTA and CDR2 FQGNSA. The CDR3 coding sequence is TGTGCCAGCAAAGCGGCACCCGGCTACGAGCAGTACTTC. The encoded protein is CASKAAPGYEQYF.

This sequence joins TRBV29-1 and TRBJ2-7; TRBD1 might be the D (6 bases). V lost 8 bases, J lost 6 bases, and 20 bases lay in between. This CDR3 is built from 13 residues. Germline CDR1 is SQVTM and CDR2 is ANQGSEA. The DNA of the CDR3 is TGCAGCTTTTCACTCGGGCAGGGGTTCGAGCAGTACTTC. The encoded protein is CSFSLGQGFEQYF.

The chain has TRBV6-1 and TRBJ2-6; 9 bases line up with TRBD1. This CDR3 is 17 amino acids long. Unmatched junction bases numbered 6, after V lost 5 bases and J lost 1 base. Germline CDR1 reads MNHNS; CDR2 reads SASEGT. CDR3 in DNA: TGTGCCAGCAGTCCGGGACAGGGAACATCTGGGGCCAACGTCCTGACTTTC. It specifies CASSPGQGTSGANVLTF.

V is TRBV6-1 and J is TRBJ2-1; D might be TRBD1 (6 bases). The CDR3 runs 11 residues. Per germline, CDR1 MNHNS and CDR2 SASEGT. V was pared by 4 bases and J by 11 bases, with 9 bases between. CDR3 sequence (DNA): TGTGCCAGCAGTGTGAGGGGGAAGCAGTTCTTC. The encoded protein is CASSVRGKQFF.